One and the same sample provided the 4 T cell receptor beta chains below, sequenced in a study of OX40 agonist ivuxolimab in advanced cancers. Repertoires were generated with immunoSEQ multiplex PCR, while TCRdb's copy carries only in-frame clones and drops some. The table lists roughly 80,000 clones, 86% of them singletons, with approximately 7% in the top ten. Material: CD4+ or CD8+ T cells sorted from blood, obtained in a trial of the OX40 agonist ivuxolimab. The receptors here all came from an adult with an advanced solid tumor such as melanoma, head and neck, liver or kidney cancer.

The chain is built from TRBV6-6 and TRBJ1-5, with a possible D match to TRBD1 (5 bases). Trimming took 5 bases from V and 1 from J, leaving 9 bases between them. The germline V gene encodes CDR1 MNHNY and CDR2 SVGAGI (reference sequence). The CDR3 is 14 residues long. The CDR3 bases are TGTGCCAGCAGTCGCGACAGCAGCAATCAGCCCCAGCATTTT. As protein: CASSRDSSNQPQHF.

The chain has TRBV30 and TRBJ2-3; 7 bases are a match to TRBD2. In germline, CDR1 is GTSNPN, CDR2 SVGIG (reference sequence). The length of the CDR3 is 15 residues. J lost 6 bases, V lost 4 bases, and 13 bases had no gene match. The CDR3 DNA is TGTGCCTGGATCCCTGGCGCGGGAGACCCCGATACGCAGTATTTT. It specifies CAWIPGAGDPDTQYF.

The rearrangement links TRBV6-1 to TRBJ1-2; no clear D. The CDR3 extends over 13 amino acids. V lost 5 bases and J 3 bases, leaving 10 bases between the germline ends. CDR1 is MNHNS and CDR2 is SASEGT in the germline V gene. CDR3 coding DNA: TGTGCCAGCAGTCGCGGGGATTACTATGGCTACACCTTC. This codes for CASSRGDYYGYTF.

This clone is a singleton in its sample. The J gene is TRBJ1-4, the V gene TRBV5-1; TRBD1 agrees at 12 bases. This CDR3 contains 14 residues. CDR1 is SGHRS and CDR2 is YFSETQ in the germline V gene. The trim removed 7 bases at V and 8 bases at J, leaving 6 bases unmatched. The CDR3 sequence is CASASGTGGEKLFF. Written as DNA, the CDR3 is TGCGCCAGCGCCTCCGGGACAGGGGGCGAAAAACTGTTTTTT.